Presented here are 19 T cell receptor beta chains from one specimen sequenced in a study of T cell responses to AZD1222 COVID-19 vaccine. Libraries were prepared by immunoSEQ multiplex PCR; TCRdb keeps only in-frame clonotypes and omits some of them. Among over 95,000 clones listed, around 89% were seen once. This specimen was peripheral blood, taken on day 0 of AZD1222 vaccination. Receptors were obtained from an adult in good health.

The chain links TRBV6-6 to TRBJ2-1, with a tentative D call TRBD1 (5 bases). Trimming removed 6 bases from V and 7 bases from J, with 10 bases in between. This CDR3 has 12 residues. Looked up from germline, CDR1 is MNHNY and CDR2 is SVGAGI (reference sequence). The CDR3: CASSPAGNEQFF. DNA for the CDR3: TGTGCCAGCAGCCCGGCAGGGAATGAGCAGTTCTTC.

A single count supports this clone. The chain couples TRBV28 to TRBJ1-2; TRBD1 agrees at 7 bases. The CDR3 is 15 amino acids. Trimming cost V 1 base and J 4 bases; bases outside gene matches: 6. Germline V gene sequence: CDR1 MDHEN, CDR2 SYDVKM. DNA for the CDR3: TGTGCCAGCAGTTTATCAGCAGGGGGGACCTATGGCTACACCTTC. Protein product: CASSLSAGGTYGYTF.

The V call is TRBV7-9, the J call TRBJ1-2, with D possibly TRBD1 on 5 matching bases. The ends were cut back, 4 bases at V and 8 bases at J, with 23 bases in the middle. Germline V gives CDR1 SEHNR, CDR2 FQNEAQ (reference sequence). The CDR3 consists of 16 residues. The CDR3 reads CASSSHGSRDLRGYTF. The CDR3 DNA reads TGTGCCAGCAGCTCACACGGCAGCCGGGACCTCCGGGGCTACACCTTC.

This CDR3 is CSASRTTNSPLHF. As DNA, the CDR3 is TGCAGTGCTAGTAGGACAACGAATTCACCCCTCCACTTT. The V gene is TRBV20-1, the J gene TRBJ1-6; D possibly corresponds to TRBD1 (5 bases). Germline values: CDR1 DFQATT, CDR2 SNEGSKA (reference sequence). V lost 3 bases and J 7 bases, leaving 10 bases between the germline ends. This CDR3 spans 13 amino acids.

This clone came up many times. The chain joins TRBV6-2 or TRBV6-3 to TRBJ2-7; TRBD2 aligns across 8 bases. The CDR3 contains 16 residues. Germline CDR1 MNHEY, CDR2 SVGEGT. With 4 bases clipped from V and 7 bases from J, the junction kept 15 bases outside the gene matches. CDR3 nucleotide sequence: TGTGCCAGCAGTTTTTCTTTGGTGGCGGGAGGTCGGGAGCAGTACTTC. It encodes CASSFSLVAGGREQYF.

The chain couples TRBV30 to TRBJ2-1; 13 bases align to TRBD2. Germline CDR1 is GTSNPN and CDR2 is SVGIG (reference sequence). Losses at the gene ends were 5 bases for V and 6 bases for J; bases not matched to a gene: 7. This CDR3 comprises 15 residues. This CDR3 reads CAWAGLAGVPNEQFF. Written as DNA, the CDR3 is TGTGCCTGGGCCGGACTAGCGGGAGTTCCCAATGAGCAGTTCTTC.

The rearrangement joins TRBV19 to TRBJ1-2, with D perhaps matching TRBD1 (6 bases). CDR3 length equals 15 residues. Germline V gene sequence: CDR1 LNHDA, CDR2 SQIVND (reference sequence). The ends were cut back, 5 bases at V and 4 bases at J, with 17 bases in the middle. CDR3 nucleotides: TGTGCCAGTAGTGAGTCGACAGGTGTACTCTATGGCTACACCTTC. Protein sequence: CASSESTGVLYGYTF.

CDR3 coding DNA: TGTGCCAGCAGTGACATCACAGTTCCCCTCCACTTT. Residues: CASSDITVPLHF. The chain joins TRBV28 to TRBJ1-6; D remains ambiguous. The germline V gene has CDR1 MDHEN and CDR2 SYDVKM. Trimming shortened V by 5 bases and J by 13 bases, and 12 bases separated the two germline ends. CDR3 length equals 12 residues.

The genes are TRBV7-9 and TRBJ1-3, with D possibly matching TRBD1 (6 bases). V lost 5 bases, J lost 4 bases, and 6 bases lay in between. The CDR3 spans 12 residues. Germline CDR1 reads SEHNR; CDR2 reads FQNEAQ (reference sequence). The DNA of the CDR3 is TGTGCCAGCAGCGGGGGCGGAAACACCATATATTTT. Its translation is CASSGGGNTIYF.

The rearrangement uses TRBV19 and TRBJ2-7, with TRBD2 as a possible D gene (5 bases). Trimming stripped 7 bases from V and 7 bases from J, with 23 bases between. Germline lookup yields CDR1 LNHDA and CDR2 SQIVND (reference sequence). There are 15 residues in the CDR3. The CDR3 loop reads CASTPRGGLVGEQYF. CDR3 DNA sequence: TGTGCCAGTACCCCCCGCGGAGGCCTCGTGGGAGAGCAGTACTTC.

The chain couples TRBV19 to TRBJ1-2, with unresolved D. The CDR3 extends over 14 amino acids. Germline V gives CDR1 LNHDA, CDR2 SQIVND (reference sequence). V lost 5 bases and J lost 4, with 14 bases in between. The CDR3 loop reads CASSHGGQVYGYTF. For the CDR3, the DNA is TGTGCCAGTAGTCATGGCGGCCAAGTCTATGGCTACACCTTC.

This chain uses TRBV7-9 with TRBJ2-1; D gene ambiguous. Trimming left V 5 bases short and J 9 bases short, with 20 bases between. The CDR3 sequence is 15 residues long. Germline loops: CDR1 SEHNR, CDR2 FQNEAQ (reference sequence). CDR3 bases: TGTGCCAGCAGCACCCAGTTCCCATTAGTGTCTGAGCAGTTCTTC. Its protein is CASSTQFPLVSEQFF.

The rearrangement joins TRBV5-1 to TRBJ1-4, with unresolved D. The germline V and J ends were trimmed by 0 bases and 2 bases, with 14 bases remaining between them. CDR3 length equals 17 residues. Germline lookup yields CDR1 SGHRS and CDR2 YFSETQ. In DNA form, the CDR3 reads TGCGCCAGCAGCTTGGCCTGGGGTATCGGCACTAATGAAAAACTGTTTTTT. Encoded protein: CASSLAWGIGTNEKLFF.

For the CDR3, the DNA is TGTGCCAGCAAACCCCCCCCATGGGGAGGACACGAGCAGTACTTC. It codes for CASKPPPWGGHEQYF. The chain is built from TRBV21-1 and TRBJ2-7; the table's TRBD2 call for D was not verified on the DNA. TRBV21-1 is reported as a pseudogene. This CDR3 is built from 15 residues.

V and J are TRBV5-1 and TRBJ1-1, with D maybe TRBD1 (6 bases). This CDR3 region has 15 residues. CDR1 and CDR2 from the germline V gene are SGHRS and YFSETQ. V was clipped by 0 bases and J by 0 bases, with 9 bases between them. CDR3 protein: CASSLGNRVNTEAFF. The CDR3 DNA reads as TGCGCCAGCAGCTTGGGCAACAGGGTGAACACTGAAGCTTTCTTT.

V is TRBV7-2 and J is TRBJ2-1; tentative D call: TRBD2 (6 bases). The CDR3 loop spans 16 amino acids. Germline CDR1 SGHTA, CDR2 FQGNSA. V was pared by 0 bases and J by 4 bases, with 13 bases between. The CDR3 protein is CASSLALGAGYNEQFF. CDR3 sequence (DNA): TGTGCCAGCAGCTTAGCCTTAGGGGCGGGGTACAATGAGCAGTTCTTC.

The chain has TRBV10-3 and TRBJ1-5, with D perhaps matching TRBD1 (6 bases). Trimming removed 10 bases from V and 3 bases from J, with 16 bases in between. The CDR3 is 14 amino acids. CDR1 and CDR2 from the germline V gene are ENHRY and SYGVKD. CDR3 sequence: CATDGGQHNQPQHF. In nucleotides, the CDR3 is TGTGCCACCGACGGGGGGCAACACAATCAGCCCCAGCATTTT.

J is TRBJ2-1 and V is TRBV5-1; TRBD2 aligns across 10 bases. The CDR3 contains 15 residues. Germline-derived CDR1 and CDR2 are SGHRS and YFSETQ. V trimming: 3 bases; J trimming: 6 bases; junction bases outside the gene matches: 6. CDR3 coding DNA: TGCGCCAGCAGCTCCGGAGCGGGGGGGATCAATGAGCAGTTCTTC. It translates to CASSSGAGGINEQFF. The entire variable domain, with the rest obtained from reference TRBV5-1 and TRBJ2-1, is as follows: KAGVTQTPRYLIKTRGQQVTLSCSPISGHRSVSWYQQTPGQGLQFLFEYFSETQRNKGNFPGRFSGRQFSNSRSEMNVSTLELGDSALYLCASSSGAGGINEQFFGPGTRLTVL.

The rearrangement uses TRBV5-1 and TRBJ1-1; no definite D call. This CDR3 spans 12 amino acids. The germline gives CDR1 SGHRS, CDR2 YFSETQ. Trimming left V 4 bases short and J 1 base short, with 5 bases between. CDR3: CASSAQNTEAFF. As DNA, the CDR3 is TGCGCCAGCAGCGCACAGAACACTGAAGCTTTCTTT. Looking up the rest from reference TRBV5-1 and TRBJ1-1 gives the full variable domain: KAGVTQTPRYLIKTRGQQVTLSCSPISGHRSVSWYQQTPGQGLQFLFEYFSETQRNKGNFPGRFSGRQFSNSRSEMNVSTLELGDSALYLCASSAQNTEAFFGQGTRLTVV.